This T cell receptor (beta chain) is from a study of T cell responses to AZD1222 COVID-19 vaccine. Whole-study findings and limits: Clonal diversity may have been underestimated in mostly white British donors. Rises in breadth and depth of Spike-specific TCRs came after two AZD1222 doses.

As to this clone: The antigen is unknown.

Germline loops: CDR1 MNHEY, CDR2 SVGAGI. The CDR3 is made up of 15 amino acids. Trimming took 6 bases from V and 3 from J, leaving 18 bases between them. Assay: immunoSEQ multiplex PCR; the TCRdb copy retains only in-frame clones and omits some. This table holds over 95,000 clones, roughly nine tenths found once. The rearrangement joins TRBV6-5 to TRBJ2-7, with D perhaps TRBD1 or TRBD2 (5 bases each). This clonotype was obtained from an adult in good health. Source: peripheral blood, taken on day 0 of AZD1222 vaccination. CDR3 residues: CASREPEGSYYEQYF. In DNA, the CDR3 is TGTGCCAGCAGGGAGCCAGAGGGGAGCTACTACGAGCAGTACTTC.